The entry that follows covers one TCR beta chain sequence. Losses at the gene ends were 3 bases for V and 8 bases for J; bases not matched to a gene: 5. Germline V CDR1 and CDR2: SGHDT, YYEEEE. The CDR3 is 13 amino acids. This table comes from immunoSEQ multiplex PCR, and its TCRdb copy is limited to in-frame clones, with some not included. The data contain about 36,000 clones, 82% of them singletons. The entry originates in a study of glioma-infiltrating T cells after dendritic cell vaccination. V gene TRBV5-6 combines with J gene TRBJ2-1; 7 bases are shared with TRBD2. Source: blood, taken before dendritic cell vaccination. The clonotype originates from a human donor with glioblastoma. CDR3 nucleotides: TGTGCCAGCAGCTCCGGACTAGGGGATGAGCAGTTCTTC. As protein: CASSSGLGDEQFF.